The present entry profiles one T cell receptor (beta chain) with its context. What it binds is unknown. These data come from a study of T cell therapy after organ transplantation. Study overall: 4 to 8 weeks after therapy completion, short-term post-therapy blood was collected. The study's findings and limits: CD8 clonality fold change after therapy inversely tracked pretherapy clonality. In nonresponders, large pretherapy expansions changed minimally after therapy.

The method was immunoSEQ multiplex PCR; TCRdb's version includes in-frame clones alone and lacks a portion of them. The sample shows about 3,400 clones, 55% to 70% of them seen only once. Germline CDR1 and CDR2: SGHNT and YYREEE (reference sequence). Trimming removed 0 bases at V and 2 bases at J, with 6 bases between. The CDR3 extends over 14 amino acids. Time point specified: 4-8 weeks after completion of therapy. Patients were solid-organ transplant recipients with drug-resistant or recurrent cytomegalovirus. This clonotype originated in a human patient who had received a solid organ transplant and had CMV disease. Some of these T cells may belong to the graft donor. V usage is TRBV5-4 and J usage is TRBJ1-3, with D possibly being TRBD1 (5 bases). The input for sequencing was CD8+ T cells from blood, taken after autologous CMV-specific T cell therapy. The CDR3 nucleotides are TGTGCCAGCAGCTTGGCAGGGACTGGAAACACCATATATTTT. It codes for CASSLAGTGNTIYF.